The 29 T cell receptor beta chains reported below all come from one sample, sequenced in a study of blood T cell repertoires in COVID-19. The table came from immunoSEQ multiplex PCR; TCRdb's copy has only in-frame clones and leaves some out. The top ten clones hold 1% of a sample with around 300,000 clones, about nine tenths of them seen once. The sample was peripheral blood. These receptor sequences come from a man aged 50-60 years with active or convalescent COVID-19.

The rearrangement links TRBV19 to TRBJ2-5; 9 nucleotides match TRBD1. Germline CDR1 reads LNHDA; CDR2 reads SQIVND (reference sequence). This CDR3 is 15 amino acids long. V lost 5 bases and J lost 2; bases outside the gene matches: 6. CDR3 DNA sequence: TGTGCCAGTAGTCTGGGGACAGGGAAACAAGAGACCCAGTACTTC. Translating gives CASSLGTGKQETQYF.

This chain uses TRBV5-6 with TRBJ2-7, with 8 bases identical to TRBD2. Per the germline V gene, CDR1 is SGHDT and CDR2 is YYEEEE. Losses at the gene ends were 0 bases for V and 6 bases for J; bases not matched to a gene: 5. This CDR3 is built from 14 residues. The CDR3 region is CASSLVAGGGEQYF. The DNA of the CDR3 is TGTGCCAGCAGCTTGGTGGCGGGGGGTGGCGAGCAGTACTTC.

The CDR3 spells CASSSLRDRGTEAFF. CDR3 bases: TGTGCCAGCAGCTCGCTCCGGGACAGGGGCACTGAAGCTTTCTTT. This chain connects TRBV11-2 to TRBJ1-1, with 10 bases lining up with TRBD1. CDR1 is SGHAT and CDR2 is FQNNGV in the germline V gene. CDR3 length: 15 amino acids. V lost 4 bases, J lost 4 bases, and 6 bases stayed unmatched.

Written as DNA, the CDR3 is TGTGCCAGCAGCTTCAACCACCTAGCGGGATATCACAATGAGCAGTTCTTC. Amino acid sequence: CASSFNHLAGYHNEQFF. The chain carries TRBV7-8 and TRBJ2-1; 9 bases line up with TRBD2. Germline V gives CDR1 SGHVS, CDR2 FQNEAQ. The CDR3 totals 17 residues. The trim removed 3 bases at V and 5 bases at J, leaving 11 bases unmatched. The variable domain in full, with the rest retrieved from reference TRBV7-8 and TRBJ2-1, is GAGVSQSPRYKVAKRGQDVALRCDPISGHVSLFWYQQALGQGPEFLTYFQNEAQLDKSGLPSDRFFAERPEGSVSTLKIQRTQQEDSAVYLCASSFNHLAGYHNEQFFGPGTRLTVL.

The chain is built from TRBV7-3 and TRBJ1-2; the D gene is possibly TRBD1 (5 bases). V lost 5 bases and J lost 8, with 15 bases in between. The CDR3 extends over 13 amino acids. Germline lookup yields CDR1 SGHTA and CDR2 FQGTGA. The chain's CDR3 is CASSLDLGVGYTF. CDR3 DNA: TGTGCCAGCAGCCTGGACCTAGGGGTCGGCTACACCTTC. Filled out from reference TRBV7-3 and TRBJ1-2, the complete variable domain reads GAGVSQTPSNKVTEKGKYVELRCDPISGHTALYWYRQSLGQGPEFLIYFQGTGAADDSGLPNDRFFAVRPEGSVSTLKIQRTERGDSAVYLCASSLDLGVGYTFGSGTRLTVV.

This chain links TRBV9 with TRBJ2-5; possible D gene TRBD2, 6 bases. Trimming shortened V by 1 base and J by 7 bases, and 14 bases separated the two germline ends. Per the germline V gene, CDR1 is SGDLS and CDR2 is YYNGEE. This CDR3 has 14 residues. The CDR3 here is CASSVSGLEGTQYF. As DNA, the CDR3 is TGTGCCAGCAGCGTATCGGGACTCGAAGGGACCCAGTACTTC.

DNA for the CDR3: TGTGCCAGCAGTATCAGGGGGTATGGCAATGAGCAGTTCTTC. Translated, it gives CASSIRGYGNEQFF. V and J are TRBV2 and TRBJ2-1; 7 bases fit TRBD1. The CDR3 has 14 amino acids. CDR1 and CDR2 (germline): SNHLY, FYNNEI. Trimming removed 5 bases from V and 6 bases from J; junction bases left unmatched: 7. Together with reference TRBV2 and TRBJ2-1, the CDR3 gives the full variable domain: EPEVTQTPSHQVTQMGQEVILRCVPISNHLYFYWYRQILGQKVEFLVSFYNNEISEKSEIFDDQFSVERPDGSNFTLKIRSTKLEDSAMYFCASSIRGYGNEQFFGPGTRLTVL.

The V gene is TRBV2, the J gene TRBJ1-1, with 7 bases lining up with TRBD1. Germline assignment: CDR1 SNHLY and CDR2 FYNNEI. Losses at the gene ends were 3 bases for V and 1 base for J; bases not matched to a gene: 8. The CDR3 covers 16 residues. The CDR3 region has the DNA TGTGCCAGCAGTGACCGACGGGCAGGGGGGAACACTGAAGCTTTCTTT. Its protein is CASSDRRAGGNTEAFF.

This chain uses TRBV6-2 or TRBV6-3 with TRBJ2-3, with D possibly being TRBD2 (5 bases). This CDR3 is 15 amino acids long. The V gene's germline CDR1 is MNHEY and CDR2 SVGEGT. V lost 2 bases and J lost 0, with 9 bases in between. CDR3 coding DNA: TGTGCCAGCAGTTACGAAGAGGGTAGCACAGATACGCAGTATTTT. This encodes CASSYEEGSTDTQYF.

Note on this clone: Other DNA sequences of this sample code for an identical CDR3. The chain links TRBV6-5 to TRBJ1-2, with D uncertain. The CDR3 contains 14 residues. Germline assignment: CDR1 MNHEY and CDR2 SVGAGI. V lost 2 bases and J 2 bases, leaving 9 bases between the germline ends. CDR3 DNA: TGTGCCAGCAGTTACAGCCTGAGCAACTATGGCTACACCTTC. Its translation: CASSYSLSNYGYTF.

This chain connects TRBV7-8 to TRBJ2-5; D ambiguous. The ends were cut back, 8 bases at V and 5 bases at J, with 12 bases in the middle. The V gene's germline CDR1 is SGHVS and CDR2 FQNEAQ. The length of the CDR3 is 12 residues. For the CDR3, the DNA is TGTGCCAGCGGCAGGCCCTCGGAGACCCAGTACTTC. Its protein is CASGRPSETQYF.

A few counts support this clone. The chain links TRBV6-5 to TRBJ2-1; TRBD1 matches 9 bases. Losses at the gene ends were 6 bases for V and 4 bases for J; bases not matched to a gene: 7. The germline V gene has CDR1 MNHEY and CDR2 SVGAGI. This CDR3 is built from 15 residues. The CDR3 nucleotides read TGTGCCAGCAGGGCAAGACAGGGGGTATACAATGAGCAGTTCTTC. Its protein product is CASRARQGVYNEQFF.

The chain links TRBV15 to TRBJ1-4, with D unresolved. Trimming left V 3 bases short and J 0 bases short, with 5 bases between. The length of the CDR3 is 14 residues. In germline, CDR1 is LNHNV, CDR2 YYDKDF (reference sequence). CDR3 region: CATSSIATNEKLFF. DNA for the CDR3: TGTGCCACCAGCAGCATAGCAACTAATGAAAAACTGTTTTTT.

The chain couples TRBV2 to TRBJ1-3; D ambiguous. Germline V gives CDR1 SNHLY, CDR2 FYNNEI. The CDR3 sequence is 18 residues long. V lost 1 base and J 0 bases, leaving 16 bases between the germline ends. CDR3 sequence: CASSEVPSPLSSGNTIYF. Written as DNA, the CDR3 is TGTGCCAGCAGTGAAGTACCTTCCCCACTAAGCTCTGGAAACACCATATATTTT.

Here the CDR3 reads CASSLLQGTQYF. In DNA, the CDR3 is TGTGCCAGCAGCTTACTTCAGGGAACGCAGTATTTT. The chain recombines TRBV11-3 with TRBJ2-3, with TRBD1 as a possible D gene (5 bases). V gave up 2 bases and J gave up 9 bases, with 9 bases separating them. The CDR3 extends over 12 amino acids. From germline, CDR1 is SGHNT and CDR2 YENEEA.

This rearrangement joins TRBV28 to TRBJ1-2; a possible D gene is TRBD1 (5 bases). Per the germline V gene, CDR1 is MDHEN and CDR2 is SYDVKM. CDR3 length: 12 residues. The ends were cut back, 5 bases at V and 7 bases at J, with 11 bases in the middle. Here the CDR3 DNA reads TGTGCCAGCAGTACCGACAGTGTTGGCTACACCTTC. This gives the protein CASSTDSVGYTF.

The genes are TRBV5-1 and TRBJ2-7; D is undetermined. Trimming pared 2 bases from V and 4 bases from J, leaving 16 bases between. From germline, CDR1 is SGHRS and CDR2 YFSETQ. The CDR3 is 15 amino acids. In nucleotides, the CDR3 is TGCGCCAGCAGCTTAGGCGCAGAGACTCCGTACGAGCAGTACTTC. Translated, it gives CASSLGAETPYEQYF.

This chain uses TRBV15 with TRBJ2-1, with a weak D call TRBD2 (6 bases). V was pared by 1 base and J by 6 bases, with 19 bases between. The CDR3 length is 17 residues. Germline CDR1 and CDR2: LNHNV and YYDKDF (reference sequence). The CDR3: CATSRGVRRERSNEQFF. The DNA of the CDR3 is TGTGCCACCAGCAGAGGTGTTCGGCGGGAAAGGTCCAATGAGCAGTTCTTC.

The V and J genes are TRBV5-1 and TRBJ2-3; TRBD2 aligns across 9 bases. The CDR3 is made up of 16 amino acids. Looked up from germline, CDR1 is SGHRS and CDR2 is YFSETQ. The V and J ends lost 1 base and 1 base, in that order; junction bases with no gene match: 4. CDR3 region: CASSLTGGRGTDTQYF. The CDR3 DNA reads as TGCGCCAGCAGCTTGACTGGCGGGAGGGGCACAGATACGCAGTATTTT. The whole variable domain, filled in from reference TRBV5-1 and TRBJ2-3, reads KAGVTQTPRYLIKTRGQQVTLSCSPISGHRSVSWYQQTPGQGLQFLFEYFSETQRNKGNFPGRFSGRQFSNSRSEMNVSTLELGDSALYLCASSLTGGRGTDTQYFGPGTRLTVL.

V gene TRBV5-4 combines with J gene TRBJ2-1; 8 bases are shared with TRBD2. The V gene end was trimmed by 7 bases and the J gene end by 3 bases; junction bases not matched to a gene: 9. CDR1 and CDR2 (germline): SGHNT, YYREEE (reference sequence). This CDR3 comprises 15 residues. CDR3 amino acids: CASAFGGASYNEQFF. CDR3 DNA: TGTGCCAGCGCCTTCGGGGGGGCTAGCTACAATGAGCAGTTCTTC. Together with reference TRBV5-4 and TRBJ2-1, the CDR3 gives the full variable domain: ETGVTQSPTHLIKTRGQQVTLRCSSQSGHNTVSWYQQALGQGPQFIFQYYREEENGRGNFPPRFSGLQFPNYSSELNVNALELDDSALYLCASAFGGASYNEQFFGPGTRLTVL.

V is TRBV6-2 or TRBV6-3 and J is TRBJ1-2; D is ambiguous. The germline V gene has CDR1 MNHEY and CDR2 SVGEGT. The CDR3 has 14 residues. Trimming removed 2 bases at V and 0 bases at J, with 7 bases between. CDR3 residues: CASSYTPANYGYTF. CDR3 in DNA: TGTGCCAGCAGTTACACCCCAGCTAACTATGGCTACACCTTC.

The chain carries TRBV2 and TRBJ1-2; tentatively, D is TRBD1 (6 bases). The V and J ends lost 9 bases and 6 bases respectively, with 20 bases between them. CDR1 is SNHLY, CDR2 FYNNEI, per germline. This CDR3 is built from 14 residues. The chain's CDR3 is CASTPQGRVNGYTF. The CDR3 bases are TGTGCCAGTACCCCACAGGGTCGGGTGAATGGCTACACCTTC.

As to this clone: Other nucleotide sequences from this sample produce the same CDR3. The chain recombines TRBV9 with TRBJ1-5; D not certain. The ends were cut back, 0 bases at V and 5 bases at J, with 3 bases in the middle. Germline V gene sequence: CDR1 SGDLS, CDR2 YYNGEE. This CDR3 is built from 12 residues. CDR3 protein: CASSVGDQPQHF. The CDR3 DNA reads as TGTGCCAGCAGCGTAGGCGATCAGCCCCAGCATTTT.

This sequence joins TRBV6-5 and TRBJ1-5, with a tentative D call TRBD1 (5 bases). The ends were cut back, 8 bases at V and 0 bases at J, with 11 bases in the middle. The CDR3 totals 14 residues. Germline loops: CDR1 MNHEY, CDR2 SVGAGI. The CDR3 reads CASQAGFSNQPQHF. In DNA, the CDR3 is TGTGCCAGCCAAGCAGGGTTTAGCAATCAGCCCCAGCATTTT.

This clone occurred once. The same CDR3 can be traced to other DNA sequences in this sample. The chain recombines TRBV6-5 with TRBJ1-2; a possible D gene is TRBD1 (6 bases). Trimming cost V 6 bases and J 4 bases, with 12 bases left between them. Looked up from germline, CDR1 is MNHEY and CDR2 is SVGAGI. This CDR3 spans 13 amino acids. The CDR3 region has the DNA TGTGCCAGCAGGACACAGGGTTCCTATGGCTACACCTTC. As protein: CASRTQGSYGYTF.

CDR3 in amino acids: CASSLALAGVVDTQYF. DNA for the CDR3: TGTGCCAGCAGCTTAGCGCTAGCGGGGGTGGTAGATACGCAGTATTTT. The chain is built from TRBV7-2 and TRBJ2-3; TRBD2 aligns across 10 bases. The CDR3 is 16 amino acids. Germline trimming cut 0 bases from V and 5 bases from J; bases unmatched to any gene: 5. Per the germline V gene, CDR1 is SGHTA and CDR2 is FQGNSA.

CDR3 amino acids: CASSRTRGYKETQYF. In nucleotides, the CDR3 is TGCGCCAGCAGCCGGACTCGGGGGTATAAAGAGACCCAGTACTTC. The chain uses TRBV4-3 and TRBJ2-5, with D perhaps matching TRBD2 (6 bases). With 4 bases removed from V and 3 bases from J, the gap between germline ends came to 15 bases. There are 15 residues in the CDR3. Germline-derived CDR1 and CDR2 are LGHNA and YSLEER.

The chain employs TRBV4-3 and TRBJ1-1; D not resolved. Germline V CDR1 and CDR2: LGHNA, YSLEER. CDR3 length: 16 amino acids. The V end was cut by 1 base, the J end by 1 base, with 13 bases between. CDR3 DNA: TGCGCCAGCAGCCAAGCTGAGGTACTTGGGAACACTGAAGCTTTCTTT. Its translation is CASSQAEVLGNTEAFF.

The chain has TRBV6-5 and TRBJ1-6; TRBD1 matches at 8 bases. Germline CDR1 reads MNHEY; CDR2 reads SVGAGI. Unmatched junction bases numbered 3, after V lost 4 bases and J lost 7 bases. This CDR3 comprises 14 residues. CDR3 sequence (DNA): TGTGCCAGCAGTTTGACAGGGGAAAATTCACCCCTCCACTTT. This translates into CASSLTGENSPLHF.